The next 27 T cell receptor beta chains were all read from a single sample in a study of shared clonotypes between healthy human individuals. Sequencing used immunoSEQ multiplex PCR; TCRdb keeps in-frame clones, though not all of them. Here the sample spans about 2,500,000 clones, approximately 92% being singletons. Sequencing input: naive CD4+ T cells sorted from blood. The subset here: CD45RA+ positively selected. The source of these receptors is a man between 18 and 35 years old in good health.

Concerning this clone: The same CDR3 is also encoded by other DNA sequences in this sample. The chain combines TRBV5-1 with TRBJ1-2, with TRBD1 matching over 7 bases. V dropped 4 bases and J dropped 8; count of bases not matched to a gene: 5. CDR1 and CDR2 (germline): SGHRS, YFSETQ. CDR3 length equals 12 residues. In DNA, the CDR3 is TGCGCCAGCAGCCTCGGACAGGACGGCTACACCTTC. As protein: CASSLGQDGYTF.

A note on this clone: Other nucleotide sequences in the sample specify the same CDR3. The chain uses TRBV5-4 and TRBJ2-5, with 7 bases that match TRBD2. This CDR3 is 14 amino acids long. V was clipped by 0 bases and J by 5 bases; unmatched bases: 4. Germline lookup yields CDR1 SGHNT and CDR2 YYREEE (reference sequence). This chain's CDR3 is CASSLGTRDETQYF. DNA of the CDR3: TGTGCCAGCAGCTTGGGGACTAGGGACGAGACCCAGTACTTC.

The sample holds one count of this clone. V is TRBV11-2 and J is TRBJ2-3; TRBD1 matches at 7 bases. Germline lookup yields CDR1 SGHAT and CDR2 FQNNGV. This CDR3 region has 13 residues. Trimming removed 10 bases from V and 3 bases from J; junction bases left unmatched: 7. The CDR3 nucleotides are TGTGCCACTGGACAGGAGATTACAGATACGCAGTATTTT. It yields the protein CATGQEITDTQYF.

The chain joins TRBV6-1 to TRBJ1-1; 8 bases line up with TRBD1. CDR3 length: 15 residues. The germline CDR1 and CDR2 sequences are MNHNS and SASEGT. Trimming at V came to 4 bases and at J to 4 bases, leaving 8 bases not matched to a gene. The CDR3 region has the DNA TGTGCCAGCAGTGTCGCAGGGGGCGCAGGCACTGAAGCTTTCTTT. It encodes CASSVAGGAGTEAFF.

The count of this clone is one. The gene calls are TRBV27 and TRBJ2-2, with D possibly TRBD2 on 6 matching bases. This CDR3 is built from 15 residues. Trimming cost V 5 bases and J 4 bases, with 14 bases left between them. Germline loops: CDR1 MNHEY, CDR2 SMNVEV (reference sequence). CDR3 loop: CASSTQGLLTGELFF. The CDR3 DNA sequence: TGTGCCAGCAGTACCCAGGGACTTCTCACCGGGGAGCTGTTTTTT.

This chain connects TRBV5-5 to TRBJ2-7; tentative D call: TRBD1 (5 bases). Trimming removed 0 bases at V and 3 bases at J, with 10 bases between. Germline V gene data show CDR1 as SGHKS and CDR2 as YYEKEE (reference sequence). The CDR3 has 14 amino acids. The CDR3 DNA sequence: TGTGCCAGCAGCTTGGGACAGTCCAACTACGAGCAGTACTTC. Its protein product is CASSLGQSNYEQYF.

This clone was recorded a few times. This chain joins TRBV28 and TRBJ1-5; TRBD1 might be the D (6 bases). CDR1 is MDHEN, CDR2 SYDVKM, per germline. V was shortened by 8 bases and J by 2 bases, with 13 bases between the two germline ends. CDR3 length: 14 residues. CDR3 amino acids: CASHPQGGNQPQHF. For the CDR3, the DNA is TGTGCCAGCCACCCACAGGGCGGCAATCAGCCCCAGCATTTT.

The V and J genes are TRBV28 and TRBJ1-6; 10 nucleotides line up with TRBD1. V lost 5 bases to trimming and J lost 14 bases; unmatched junction nucleotides: 15. The V gene's germline CDR1 is MDHEN and CDR2 SYDVKM. This CDR3 spans 16 amino acids. In DNA form, the CDR3 reads TGTGCCAGCAGTCCTCACCCGGGACAGGGGTTAGGGGCCCTCCACTTT. Encoded protein: CASSPHPGQGLGALHF.

The rearrangement joins TRBV6-6 to TRBJ1-5; D unclear. CDR1 MNHNY and CDR2 SVGAGI come from the germline V gene (reference sequence). This CDR3 is 16 amino acids long. Trimming left V 2 bases short and J 0 bases short, with 11 bases between. The CDR3 here is CASSYGGRYSNQPQHF. The CDR3 nucleotides are TGTGCCAGCAGTTACGGCGGACGCTATAGCAATCAGCCCCAGCATTTT.

This clone was seen only once. The rearrangement joins TRBV5-4 to TRBJ2-2, with TRBD1 matching over 9 bases. Losses at the gene ends were 4 bases for V and 1 base for J; bases not matched to a gene: 5. Germline CDR1 is SGHNT and CDR2 is YYREEE (reference sequence). CDR3 length equals 16 residues. The DNA of the CDR3 is TGTGCCAGCAGCCTGGGGACAGGGAGGAACACCGGGGAGCTGTTTTTT. Translating it yields CASSLGTGRNTGELFF.

The chain joins TRBV7-9 to TRBJ1-4; D perhaps matches TRBD1 (5 bases). V was shortened by 3 bases and J by 0 bases, with 8 bases between the two germline ends. The CDR3 loop spans 15 amino acids. Per the germline V gene, CDR1 is SEHNR and CDR2 is FQNEAQ (reference sequence). CDR3 sequence: CASSFGHATNEKLFF. The CDR3 nucleotides are TGTGCCAGCAGCTTCGGACACGCAACTAATGAAAAACTGTTTTTT.

The chain employs TRBV6-1 and TRBJ1-4, with 8 positions matching TRBD1. Germline values: CDR1 MNHNS, CDR2 SASEGT. This CDR3 region has 16 residues. With V trimmed by 4 bases and J by 4 bases, 8 bases remained unmatched. Here the CDR3 reads CASSVTGGRGNEKLFF. CDR3 DNA: TGTGCCAGCAGTGTAACAGGGGGACGGGGTAATGAAAAACTGTTTTTT.

The chain recombines TRBV7-9 with TRBJ2-1; 7 bases are a match to TRBD2. V was pared by 5 bases and J by 5 bases, with 6 bases of the junction left unmatched. CDR3 length: 14 amino acids. In germline, CDR1 is SEHNR, CDR2 FQNEAQ (reference sequence). CDR3 sequence (DNA): TGTGCCAGCAGCCAAGCAGGGAGGGACAATGAGCAGTTCTTC. The encoded protein is CASSQAGRDNEQFF.

CDR3 sequence: CASGTGGRQPQHF. The CDR3, as DNA: TGTGCCAGTGGGACAGGGGGTAGGCAGCCCCAGCATTTT. The rearrangement uses TRBV19 and TRBJ1-5, with 11 bases aligning to TRBD1. The J segment lost 7 bases and the V segment lost 8 bases, leaving 4 bases of the junction unmatched. There are 13 residues in the CDR3. The germline V gene encodes CDR1 LNHDA and CDR2 SQIVND (reference sequence).

The chain links TRBV6-5 to TRBJ1-5; D remains ambiguous. The V gene's germline CDR1 is MNHEY and CDR2 SVGAGI. Deletions cut 9 bases from V and 0 bases from J, with 9 bases between. This CDR3 region has 13 residues. The CDR3 bases are TGTGCCAGTAGATCCTATAGCAATCAGCCCCAGCATTTT. Translated: CASRSYSNQPQHF.

The rearrangement links TRBV9 to TRBJ2-1, with 7 bases matching TRBD2. The V segment lost 3 bases and the J segment 1 base; nucleotides outside the gene matches: 4. Germline values: CDR1 SGDLS, CDR2 YYNGEE. This CDR3 region has 15 residues. CDR3 in amino acids: CASSAGTMSYNEQFF. For the CDR3, the DNA is TGTGCCAGCAGCGCGGGGACTATGTCCTACAATGAGCAGTTCTTC.

The chain uses TRBV7-2 and TRBJ2-7; no reliable D call. This CDR3 has 12 residues. Germline CDR1 SGHTA, CDR2 FQGNSA. Trimming removed 5 bases from V and 11 bases from J, with 16 bases in between. This CDR3 is CASSLEGRPEYF. In nucleotides, the CDR3 is TGTGCCAGCAGCCTAGAAGGGCGGCCCGAGTACTTC.

The CDR3 bases are TGTGCCAGCAGCTCGACAGGGGGCTTACACGAGCAGTACTTC. Its translation: CASSSTGGLHEQYF. This chain uses TRBV27 with TRBJ2-7; 10 nucleotides agree with TRBD1. V lost 6 bases to trimming and J lost 5 bases; unmatched junction nucleotides: 7. Germline V gives CDR1 MNHEY, CDR2 SMNVEV (reference sequence). The CDR3 length is 14 residues.

The chain is built from TRBV5-8 and TRBJ2-5, with 7 positions matching TRBD2. This CDR3 is built from 15 residues. In germline, CDR1 is SGHTS, CDR2 YDEGEE. V lost 3 bases to trimming and J lost 8 bases; unmatched junction nucleotides: 13. Here the CDR3 DNA reads TGTGCCAGCAGCTCCCGGGCGGTGGCGGGAGACACCCAGTACTTC. Protein sequence: CASSSRAVAGDTQYF.

This chain connects TRBV6-1 to TRBJ2-4, with 9 bases fitting TRBD1. Germline lookup yields CDR1 MNHNS and CDR2 SASEGT. This CDR3 has 16 residues. V gave up 4 bases and J gave up 7 bases; unmatched junction bases: 11. CDR3 region: CASSARQTGGRNIQYF. CDR3 nucleotides: TGTGCCAGCAGTGCACGACAGACAGGGGGGAGGAACATTCAGTACTTC.

This clone was seen once. The chain uses TRBV5-4 and TRBJ2-1; the match to TRBD2 covers 8 bases. This CDR3 has 15 residues. J was trimmed by 7 bases and V by 0 bases; bases with no gene match: 6. Germline V lookup: CDR1 SGHNT, CDR2 YYREEE (reference sequence). The CDR3 here is CASSLDLGGGNEQFF. Written as DNA, the CDR3 is TGTGCCAGCAGCTTGGACCTCGGGGGGGGTAATGAGCAGTTCTTC. Variable domain in full (rest from reference TRBV5-4 and TRBJ2-1): ETGVTQSPTHLIKTRGQQVTLRCSSQSGHNTVSWYQQALGQGPQFIFQYYREEENGRGNFPPRFSGLQFPNYSSELNVNALELDDSALYLCASSLDLGGGNEQFFGPGTRLTVL.

The chain uses TRBV5-6 and TRBJ2-5; weak D call: TRBD1 (5 bases). Germline V lookup: CDR1 SGHDT, CDR2 YYEEEE. Trimming removed 1 base from V and 5 bases from J, with 12 bases in between. The CDR3 runs 14 residues. This CDR3 is CASSLLSGKETQYF. In nucleotides, the CDR3 is TGTGCCAGCAGCTTGCTGTCAGGGAAGGAGACCCAGTACTTC.

This clone was seen a handful of times. CDR3 nucleotide sequence: TGCAGCGTTGGAGGGAGCTCCTACGAGCAGTACTTC. Translation gives CSVGGSSYEQYF. The chain is built from TRBV29-1 and TRBJ2-7; tentatively, D is TRBD2 (5 bases). CDR3 size: 12 residues. Deletions cut 4 bases from V and 0 bases from J, with 7 bases between. Germline-derived CDR1 and CDR2 are SQVTM and ANQGSEA.

V usage is TRBV28 and J usage is TRBJ2-1; 7 bases align to TRBD1. Unmatched junction bases numbered 12, after V lost 7 bases and J lost 6 bases. The CDR3 length is 15 residues. Per the germline V gene, CDR1 is MDHEN and CDR2 is SYDVKM. The CDR3 loop is CASTLGGRPGNEQFF. The CDR3 coding sequence is TGTGCCAGCACCTTAGGGGGCAGACCGGGCAATGAGCAGTTCTTC.

V gene TRBV9 combines with J gene TRBJ1-1; D gene ambiguous. V was pared by 0 bases and J by 4 bases, with 10 bases between. The CDR3 covers 14 residues. Per germline, CDR1 SGDLS and CDR2 YYNGEE. The CDR3 sequence is CASSVAPLATEAFF. The CDR3 bases are TGTGCCAGCAGCGTAGCCCCCCTAGCCACTGAAGCTTTCTTT. Supplemented by reference TRBV9 and TRBJ1-1, the full variable domain reads DSGVTQTPKHLITATGQRVTLRCSPRSGDLSVYWYQQSLDQGLQFLIQYYNGEERAKGNILERFSAQQFPDLHSELNLSSLELGDSALYFCASSVAPLATEAFFGQGTRLTVV.

J is TRBJ2-2 and V is TRBV6-1; 11 bases line up with TRBD1. V trimming: 7 bases; J trimming: 4 bases; junction bases outside the gene matches: 2. The CDR3 spans 14 residues. CDR1 and CDR2 from the germline V gene are MNHNS and SASEGT. CDR3 nucleotides: TGTGCCAGCACCGGGACAGGGGGCACCGGGGAGCTGTTTTTT. It is translated as CASTGTGGTGELFF.

The chain combines TRBV5-1 with TRBJ1-5; 7 nucleotides match TRBD1. The CDR3 runs to 16 residues. Germline assignment: CDR1 SGHRS and CDR2 YFSETQ. With V trimmed by 4 bases and J by 2 bases, 9 bases remained unmatched. The DNA of the CDR3 is TGCGCCAGCAGCACCGGACAGGCCCATCGCAATCAGCCCCAGCATTTT. As protein: CASSTGQAHRNQPQHF.